This T cell receptor (beta chain) comes out of a study of cytomegalovirus exposure and HLA in healthy donors. Study as a whole: Within an early data release were about 80 million unique TCRs drawn from HLA-typed donors.

Notes on the study in general: Later analysis demonstrated an association between a missense DCLRE1C variant and TCR beta V- and J-gene trimming. TCR beta sequences reportedly predicted most subjects' HLA-A and HLA-B alleles accurately. Common viral pathogens seemed, in a later analysis, to connect with several of the most significant clusters.

V was clipped by 4 bases and J by 7 bases, with 14 bases between them. The CDR3 consists of 14 residues. Per the germline V gene, CDR1 is SGHRS and CDR2 is YFSETQ. PCR amplification relied on 60 Vbeta primers (plus 13 Jbeta primers). This table comes from immunoSEQ multiplex PCR, and its TCRdb copy is limited to in-frame clones, with some not included. The sample has 130,000 or so clones, roughly four fifths seen once. The sample holds a few counts of this clone. Its specificity is unknown. Material for sequencing was PBMCs. The chain combines TRBV5-1 with TRBJ1-4; possibly TRBD1 for D (6 bases). The origin of this receptor is a female donor in good health and CMV-seronegative. CDR3 loop: CASSPQGPGEKLFF. CDR3 coding DNA: TGCGCCAGCAGCCCCCAGGGGCCTGGTGAAAAACTGTTTTTT.